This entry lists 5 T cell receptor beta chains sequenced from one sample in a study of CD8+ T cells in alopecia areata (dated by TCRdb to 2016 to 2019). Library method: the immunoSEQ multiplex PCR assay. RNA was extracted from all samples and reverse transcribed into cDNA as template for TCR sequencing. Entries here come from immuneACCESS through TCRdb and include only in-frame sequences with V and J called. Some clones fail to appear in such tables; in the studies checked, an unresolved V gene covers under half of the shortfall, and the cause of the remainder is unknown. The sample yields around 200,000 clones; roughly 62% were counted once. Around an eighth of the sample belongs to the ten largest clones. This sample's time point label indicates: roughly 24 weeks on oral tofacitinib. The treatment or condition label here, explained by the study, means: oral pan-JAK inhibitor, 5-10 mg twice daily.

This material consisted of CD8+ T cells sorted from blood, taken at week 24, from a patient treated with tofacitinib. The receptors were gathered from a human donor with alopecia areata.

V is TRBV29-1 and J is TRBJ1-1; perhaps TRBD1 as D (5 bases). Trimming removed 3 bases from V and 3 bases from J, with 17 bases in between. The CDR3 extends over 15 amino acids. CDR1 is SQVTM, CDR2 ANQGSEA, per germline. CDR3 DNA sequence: TGCAGCGTTGATCCACGAGGCGGGGGGGACACTGAAGCTTTCTTT. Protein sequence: CSVDPRGGGDTEAFF.

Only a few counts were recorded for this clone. The CDR3 bases are TGCGCCAGCATGTTCACCTACAATGAGCAGTTCTTC. Its protein is CASMFTYNEQFF. The chain recombines TRBV5-1 with TRBJ2-1; no reliable D call. There are 12 residues in the CDR3. V was pared by 6 bases and J by 2 bases, with 6 bases between. Looked up from germline, CDR1 is SGHRS and CDR2 is YFSETQ.

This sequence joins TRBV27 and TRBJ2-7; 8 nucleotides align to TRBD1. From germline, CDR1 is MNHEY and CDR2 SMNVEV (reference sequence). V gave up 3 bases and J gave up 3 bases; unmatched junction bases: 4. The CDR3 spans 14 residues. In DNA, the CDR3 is TGTGCCAGCAGTTTCGGGACAGGAATCTACGAGCAGTACTTC. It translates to CASSFGTGIYEQYF.

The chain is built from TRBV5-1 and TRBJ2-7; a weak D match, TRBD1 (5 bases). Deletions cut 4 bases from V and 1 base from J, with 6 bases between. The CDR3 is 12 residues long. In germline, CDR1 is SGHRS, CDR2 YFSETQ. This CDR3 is CASSDRSYEQYF. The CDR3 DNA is TGCGCCAGCAGCGACAGATCCTACGAGCAGTACTTC.

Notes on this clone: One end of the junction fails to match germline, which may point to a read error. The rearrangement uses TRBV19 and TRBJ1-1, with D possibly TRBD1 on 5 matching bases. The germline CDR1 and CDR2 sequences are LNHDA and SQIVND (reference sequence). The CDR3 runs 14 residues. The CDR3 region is CASCMGRMNTEAFF. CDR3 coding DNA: TGTGCCAGTTGTATGGGACGCATGAACACTGAAGCTTTCTTT.